The TCR beta chain described here comes from a study of blood T cell repertoires in COVID-19. Study-level information: T cells, B-cell-depleted T cells, or PBMCs supplied cDNA or gDNA.

CDR1 is MDHEN and CDR2 is SYDVKM in the germline V gene. V lost 3 bases to trimming and J lost 7 bases, with 16 bases between them. The CDR3 totals 16 residues. The data were produced by immunoSEQ multiplex PCR, yet TCRdb's version contains in-frame clones alone and is incomplete. This table has about 280,000 clones, around nine tenths appearing once. The V gene is TRBV28, the J gene TRBJ1-6, with D possibly TRBD1 on 6 matching bases. This clonotype was obtained from a woman aged 55-70 years who had recovered from COVID-19. Sequencing was carried out using PBMCs or T cells enriched from blood (not recorded which). The CDR3 sequence is CASSLLPGQGNSPLHF. CDR3 DNA sequence: TGTGCCAGCAGTTTGTTACCGGGACAAGGGAATTCACCCCTCCACTTT.